Listed below are T cell receptor beta chains from one sample, sequenced in a study of T-cell reconstitution after alpha-beta-depleted transplantation in children. TCRdb processed the PCR reads anew with MiXCR; each CDR3 protein has one entry. This table holds about 190,000 distinct CDR3 sequences, 11% found once. This specimen consisted of PBMCs, obtained before TCRalphabeta/CD19-depleted stem cell transplant. The receptor set was obtained from a boy aged 2-15 years with acute myeloid leukemia, due to receive a stem cell transplant. The CDR3 runs from the conserved cysteine through the conserved F or W. A D gene is named only where the DNA matches it firmly. Clone size is not always given. Where it is, it says once, few, many or a class for expanded clones.

>TRBV9|TRBD2|many|TRBJ2-3
CASSVAGSSGASTDTQYF
TGTGCCAGCAGCGTAGCTGGTAGTAGCGGGGCTAGCACAGATACGCAGTATTTT
>TRBV20-1|NA|many|TRBJ2-6
CSAKTASGANVLTF
TGCAGTGCTAAAACAGCGTCTGGGGCCAACGTCCTGACTTTC
>TRBV3-1|NA|many|TRBJ1-1
CASSRETGNTEAFF
TGTGCCAGCAGCCGGGAAACAGGGAACACTGAAGCTTTCTTT
>TRBV6-4|TRBD2|NA|TRBJ2-1
CASSEWSGSSYNEQFF
TGTGCCAGCAGTGAATGGAGCGGGAGCTCCTACAATGAGCAGTTCTTC
>TRBV3-1|NA|many|TRBJ1-2
CASGYTHGYTF
TGTGCCAGCGGGTACACCCATGGCTACACCTTC
>TRBV6-1|TRBD2|many|TRBJ2-1
CASSEALAGVNEQFF
TGTGCCAGCAGTGAAGCACTAGCGGGGGTCAATGAGCAGTTCTTC
>TRBV20-1|NA|many|TRBJ2-6
CSARVRVNSGANVLTF
TGCAGTGCTAGAGTAAGGGTGAACTCTGGGGCCAACGTCCTGACTTTC
>TRBV20-1|TRBD2|NA|TRBJ2-4
CSAATSGLAKNIQYF
TGCAGTGCCGCGACTAGCGGGCTAGCCAAAAACATTCAGTACTTC
>TRBV5-1|NA|many|TRBJ1-1
CASSPGGSEAFF
TGCGCCAGCAGCCCCGGGGGGTCTGAAGCTTTCTTT
>TRBV20-1|TRBD2|many|TRBJ2-1
CSAGGLGLRVEQFF
TGCAGTGCGGGGGGACTAGGGCTTAGAGTTGAGCAGTTCTTC
>TRBV3-1|NA|NA|TRBJ2-1
CASCQVPLAVHEQFF
TGTGCCTCCTGCCAAGTCCCCCTAGCAGTCCATGAGCAGTTCTTC
>TRBV12-3/TRBV12-4|NA|many|TRBJ2-3
CASSFKDTQYF
TGTGCCAGCAGTTTCAAAGATACGCAGTATTTT
>TRBV3-1|NA|NA|TRBJ1-1
CSSSRGGWNTEAFF
TGTTCCAGCAGCAGAGGGGGGTGGAACACTGAAGCTTTCTTT
>TRBV7-8|TRBD1|many|TRBJ1-5
CASSLVGTGNQPQHF
TGTGCCAGCAGCTTAGTTGGGACAGGGAATCAGCCCCAGCATTTT
>TRBV28|NA|many|TRBJ1-5
CASSPYDQPQHF
TGTGCCAGCAGTCCCTATGATCAGCCCCAGCATTTT
>TRBV7-2|TRBD1|many|TRBJ2-3
CASSLGQGGNTQYF
TGTGCCAGCAGCTTAGGACAGGGTGGCAATACGCAGTATTTT
>TRBV12-3/TRBV12-4|TRBD2|many|TRBJ2-3
CASSSGLAGGPGYF
TGTGCCAGCAGTTCGGGACTAGCGGGAGGGCCGGGGTATTTT
>TRBV5-6|TRBD2|many|TRBJ2-1
CASSLGLAGVSYNEQFF
TGTGCCAGCAGCTTGGGACTAGCGGGGGTGTCCTACAATGAGCAGTTCTTC
>TRBV5-1|NA|many|TRBJ1-2
CASSLVADGVGYTF
TGCGCCAGCAGCTTGGTGGCAGACGGGGTTGGCTACACCTTC
>TRBV5-1|NA|many|TRBJ2-7
CASSLKGSKHEQYF
TGCGCCAGCAGCTTGAAGGGGTCAAAGCACGAGCAGTACTTC
>TRBV4-1|NA|many|TRBJ1-5
CASSQRGYSNQPQHF
TGCGCCAGCAGCCAACGGGGCTATAGCAATCAGCCCCAGCATTTT
>TRBV13|TRBD2|many|TRBJ2-5
CASSLVPAGGETQYF
TGTGCCAGCAGCTTAGTGCCAGCGGGGGGAGAGACCCAGTACTTC
>TRBV5-1|NA|many|TRBJ1-2
CASSLGLGQQGGYTF
TGCGCCAGCAGCCTGGGACTCGGTCAACAAGGTGGCTACACCTTC
>TRBV21-1|NA|many|TRBJ2-7
CASDGTGDEQYF
TGTGCCAGCGACGGGACAGGGGACGAGCAGTACTTC
>TRBV6-1|NA|many|TRBJ2-6
CASRPGESGANVLTF
TGTGCCAGCAGACCCGGCGAATCTGGGGCCAACGTCCTGACTTTC
>TRBV20-1|NA|many|TRBJ2-7
CSAPDQGKGYEQYF
TGCAGTGCTCCGGACCAGGGAAAGGGTTACGAGCAGTACTTC
>TRBV6-5|NA|many|TRBJ1-2
CASSRLRFGYGYTF
TGTGCCAGCAGCCGCTTGAGATTCGGATATGGCTACACCTTC
>TRBV4-1|NA|many|TRBJ1-5
CASSQEQGIRNQPQHF
TGCGCCAGCAGCCAAGAGCAGGGGATTCGGAATCAGCCCCAGCATTTT
>TRBV5-1|NA|many|TRBJ2-7
CASTPVPSSYEQYF
TGCGCCAGCACTCCAGTTCCAAGCTCCTACGAGCAGTACTTC
>TRBV29-1|NA|NA|TRBJ1-1
CSVDSALQNTEAFF
TGCAGCGTTGATAGCGCACTTCAGAACACTGAAGCTTTCTTT
>TRBV5-1|NA|many|TRBJ1-2
CASSSGSAYGYTF
TGCGCCAGCAGCTCCGGGTCCGCCTATGGCTACACCTTC
>TRBV12-3/TRBV12-4|NA|many|TRBJ2-7
CASTEGEGLKYEQYF
TGTGCCAGCACGGAGGGGGAGGGCCTTAAATACGAGCAGTACTTC
>TRBV2|TRBD1|many|TRBJ2-7
CASGTARPYEQYF
TGTGCCAGTGGGACAGCGCGCCCCTACGAGCAGTACTTC
>TRBV23-1|TRBD1|many|TRBJ1-5
CASSQDRDNQPQHF
TGCGCCAGCAGTCAAGACAGGGACAATCAGCCCCAGCATTTT
>TRBV28|NA|many|TRBJ1-6
CASSPPSRSPLHF
TGTGCCAGCAGTCCCCCCTCGAGATCACCCCTCCACTTT
>TRBV4-2|NA|many|TRBJ1-6
CASSQDPAPYNSPLHF
TGTGCCAGCAGCCAAGATCCCGCTCCCTATAATTCACCCCTCCACTTT
>TRBV7-3|TRBD2|medium-sized|TRBJ2-2
CASRLLAGGLTGELFF
TGTGCCAGCAGGCTACTAGCGGGAGGACTCACCGGGGAGCTGTTTTTT
>TRBV6-5|NA|many|TRBJ2-2
CASSYVETTGELFF
TGTGCCAGCAGTTACGTTGAGACCACCGGGGAGCTGTTTTTT
>TRBV24-1|TRBD2|many|TRBJ2-2
CATSDSRGGATGELFF
TGTGCCACCAGTGATTCCCGGGGGGGCGCGACCGGGGAGCTGTTTTTT
>TRBV6-2/TRBV6-3|NA|NA|TRBJ1-5
CASLGGGMYSNRPLHF
TGTGCCAGCCTGGGGGGGGGAATGTATAGCAATCGGCCCCTGCATTTT
>TRBV5-5|TRBD1|many|TRBJ2-7
CASSHGGQGSYEQYF
TGTGCCAGCAGCCACGGCGGACAGGGCTCCTACGAGCAGTACTTC
>TRBV3-1|TRBD1|NA|TRBJ2-7
CASSLGTGEYEQSF
TGTGCCAGCAGCCTCGGGACAGGGGAATACGAGCAGTCCTTC
>TRBV20-1|NA|many|TRBJ1-1
CSARSAQGNTEAFF
TGCAGTGCTAGGTCCGCACAGGGGAACACTGAAGCTTTCTTT
>TRBV25-1|NA|many|TRBJ2-1
CASSEIGRAEQFF
TGTGCCAGCAGTGAAATAGGCAGGGCTGAGCAGTTCTTC
>TRBV12-3/TRBV12-4|TRBD2|many|TRBJ2-1
CASTWGPLGRYNEQFF
TGTGCCAGCACCTGGGGTCCCCTCGGGAGGTACAATGAGCAGTTCTTC
>TRBV3-1|NA|many|TRBJ2-2
CASSRGTTGELFF
TGTGCCAGCAGCCGCGGGACTACCGGGGAGCTGTTTTTT